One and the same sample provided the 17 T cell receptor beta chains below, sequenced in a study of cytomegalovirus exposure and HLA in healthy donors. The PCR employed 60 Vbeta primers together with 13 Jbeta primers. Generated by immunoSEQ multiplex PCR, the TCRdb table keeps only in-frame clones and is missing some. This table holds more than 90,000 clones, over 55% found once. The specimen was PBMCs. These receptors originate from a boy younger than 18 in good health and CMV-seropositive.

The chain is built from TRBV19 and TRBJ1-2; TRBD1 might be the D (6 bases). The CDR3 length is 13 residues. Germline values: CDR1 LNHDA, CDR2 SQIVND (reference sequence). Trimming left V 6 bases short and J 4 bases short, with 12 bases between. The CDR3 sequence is CASSVTGPYGYTF. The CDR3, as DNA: TGTGCCAGTAGCGTTACAGGGCCCTATGGCTACACCTTC. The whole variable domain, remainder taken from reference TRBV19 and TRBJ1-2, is DGGITQSPKYLFRKEGQNVTLSCEQNLNHDAMYWYRQDPGQGLRLIYYSQIVNDFQKGDIAEGYSVSREKKESFPLTVTSAQKNPTAFYLCASSVTGPYGYTFGSGTRLTVV.

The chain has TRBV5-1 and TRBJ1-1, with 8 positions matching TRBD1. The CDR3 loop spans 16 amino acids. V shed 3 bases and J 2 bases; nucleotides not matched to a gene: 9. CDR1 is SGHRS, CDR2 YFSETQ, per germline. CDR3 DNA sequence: TGCGCCAGCAGCTGGCAAGGACAGGGCCAAAACACTGAAGCTTTCTTT. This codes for CASSWQGQGQNTEAFF.

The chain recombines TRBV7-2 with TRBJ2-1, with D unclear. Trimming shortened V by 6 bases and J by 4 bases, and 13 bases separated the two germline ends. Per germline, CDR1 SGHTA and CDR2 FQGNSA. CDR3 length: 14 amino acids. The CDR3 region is CASRSFSRYNEQFF. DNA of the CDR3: TGTGCCAGCAGGAGTTTCTCGAGATACAATGAGCAGTTCTTC.

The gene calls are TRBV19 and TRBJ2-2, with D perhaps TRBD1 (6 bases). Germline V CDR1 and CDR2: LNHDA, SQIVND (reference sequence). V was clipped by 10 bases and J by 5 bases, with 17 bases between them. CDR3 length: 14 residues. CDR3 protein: CATPDSYGTGELFF. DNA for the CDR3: TGTGCCACCCCGGACAGTTATGGGACCGGGGAGCTGTTTTTT.

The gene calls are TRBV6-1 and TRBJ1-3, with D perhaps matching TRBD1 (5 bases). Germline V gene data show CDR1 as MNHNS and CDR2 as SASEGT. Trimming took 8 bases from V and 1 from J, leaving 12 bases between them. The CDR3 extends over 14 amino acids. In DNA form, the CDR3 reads TGTGCCAGCGGTTCGGGGGGGTCTGGAAACACCATATATTTT. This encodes CASGSGGSGNTIYF.

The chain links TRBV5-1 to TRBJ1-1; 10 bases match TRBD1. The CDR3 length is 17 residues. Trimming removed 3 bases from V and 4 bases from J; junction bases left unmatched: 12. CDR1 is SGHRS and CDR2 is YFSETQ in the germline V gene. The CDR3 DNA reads TGCGCCAGCAGCTACGGGGACAGGGGAGGGTTGGGCACTGAAGCTTTCTTT. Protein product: CASSYGDRGGLGTEAFF. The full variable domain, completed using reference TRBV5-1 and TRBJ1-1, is KAGVTQTPRYLIKTRGQQVTLSCSPISGHRSVSWYQQTPGQGLQFLFEYFSETQRNKGNFPGRFSGRQFSNSRSEMNVSTLELGDSALYLCASSYGDRGGLGTEAFFGQGTRLTVV.

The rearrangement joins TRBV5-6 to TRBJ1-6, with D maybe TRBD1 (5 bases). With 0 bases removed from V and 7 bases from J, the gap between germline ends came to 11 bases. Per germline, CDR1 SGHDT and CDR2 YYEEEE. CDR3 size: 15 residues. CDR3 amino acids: CASSLVQGNNSPLHF. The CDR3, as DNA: TGTGCCAGCAGCTTGGTTCAGGGCAACAATTCACCCCTCCACTTT. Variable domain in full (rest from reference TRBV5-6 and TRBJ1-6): DAGVTQSPTHLIKTRGQQVTLRCSPKSGHDTVSWYQQALGQGPQFIFQYYEEEERQRGNFPDRFSGHQFPNYSSELNVNALLLGDSALYLCASSLVQGNNSPLHFGNGTRLTVT.

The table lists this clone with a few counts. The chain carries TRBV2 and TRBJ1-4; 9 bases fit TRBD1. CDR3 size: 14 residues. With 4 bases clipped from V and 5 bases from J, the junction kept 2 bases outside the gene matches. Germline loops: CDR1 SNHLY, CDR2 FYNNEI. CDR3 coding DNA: TGTGCCAGCAGTGTTGACAGGGGGAATGAAAAACTGTTTTTT. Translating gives CASSVDRGNEKLFF.

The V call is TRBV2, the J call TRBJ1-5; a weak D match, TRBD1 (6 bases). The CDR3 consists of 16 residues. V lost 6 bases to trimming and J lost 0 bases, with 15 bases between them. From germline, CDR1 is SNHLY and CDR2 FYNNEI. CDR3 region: CASRRETGYSNQPQHF. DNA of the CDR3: TGTGCCAGCAGGAGAGAGACAGGTTATAGCAATCAGCCCCAGCATTTT.

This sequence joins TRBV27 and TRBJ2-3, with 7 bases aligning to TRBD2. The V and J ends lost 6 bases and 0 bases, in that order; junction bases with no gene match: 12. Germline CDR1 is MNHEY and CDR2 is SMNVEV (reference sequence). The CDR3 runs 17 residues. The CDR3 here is CASRDRPLAASTDTQYF. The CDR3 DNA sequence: TGTGCCAGCAGAGACCGTCCTCTAGCGGCAAGCACAGATACGCAGTATTTT.

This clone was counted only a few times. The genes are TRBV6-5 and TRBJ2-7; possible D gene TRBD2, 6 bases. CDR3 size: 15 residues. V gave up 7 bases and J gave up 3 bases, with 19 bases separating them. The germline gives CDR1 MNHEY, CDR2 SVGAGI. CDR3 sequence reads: CASTQRAGRGYEQYF. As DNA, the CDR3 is TGTGCCAGCACCCAACGGGCGGGGAGAGGCTACGAGCAGTACTTC.

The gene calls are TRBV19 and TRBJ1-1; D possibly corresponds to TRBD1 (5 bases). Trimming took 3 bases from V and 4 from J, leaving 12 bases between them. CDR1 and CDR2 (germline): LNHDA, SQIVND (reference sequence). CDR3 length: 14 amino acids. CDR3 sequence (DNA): TGTGCCAGTAGTATGGGGGTGGGGGGCACTGAAGCTTTCTTT. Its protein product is CASSMGVGGTEAFF.

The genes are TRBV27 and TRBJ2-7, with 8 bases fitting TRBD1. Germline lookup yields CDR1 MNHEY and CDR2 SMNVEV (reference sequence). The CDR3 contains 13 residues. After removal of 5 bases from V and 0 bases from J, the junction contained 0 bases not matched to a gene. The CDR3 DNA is TGTGCCAGCAGTCAGGGGGCCTCCTACGAGCAGTACTTC. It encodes CASSQGASYEQYF.

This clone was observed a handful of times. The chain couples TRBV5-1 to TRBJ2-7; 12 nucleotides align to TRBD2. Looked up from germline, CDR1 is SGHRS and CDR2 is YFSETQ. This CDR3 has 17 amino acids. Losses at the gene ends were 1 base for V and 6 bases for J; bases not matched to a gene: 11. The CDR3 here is CASSLWLAGGSGPEQYF. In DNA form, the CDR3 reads TGCGCCAGCAGCTTGTGGCTAGCGGGAGGGTCGGGTCCCGAGCAGTACTTC.

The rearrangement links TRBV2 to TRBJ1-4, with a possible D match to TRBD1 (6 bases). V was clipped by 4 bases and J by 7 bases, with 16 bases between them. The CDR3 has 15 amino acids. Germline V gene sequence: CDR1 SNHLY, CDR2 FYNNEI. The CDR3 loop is CASSVLRGWSEKLFF. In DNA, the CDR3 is TGTGCCAGCAGTGTGTTAAGGGGGTGGAGTGAAAAACTGTTTTTT.

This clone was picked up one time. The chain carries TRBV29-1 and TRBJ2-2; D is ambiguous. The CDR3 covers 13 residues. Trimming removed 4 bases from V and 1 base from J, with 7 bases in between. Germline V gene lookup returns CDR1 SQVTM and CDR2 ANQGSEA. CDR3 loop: CSVGLKNTGELFF. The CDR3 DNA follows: TGCAGCGTTGGGCTGAAGAACACCGGGGAGCTGTTTTTT.

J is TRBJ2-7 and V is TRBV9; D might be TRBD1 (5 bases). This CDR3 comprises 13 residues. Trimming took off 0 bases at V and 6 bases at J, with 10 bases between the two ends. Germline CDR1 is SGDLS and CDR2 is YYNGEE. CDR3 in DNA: TGTGCCAGCAGCGTAGTAGGGGATCGCGAGCAGTACTTC. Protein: CASSVVGDREQYF. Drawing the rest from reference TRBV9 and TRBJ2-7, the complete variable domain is DSGVTQTPKHLITATGQRVTLRCSPRSGDLSVYWYQQSLDQGLQFLIQYYNGEERAKGNILERFSAQQFPDLHSELNLSSLELGDSALYFCASSVVGDREQYFGPGTRLTVT.